Each of the 22 T cell receptor beta chains below was sequenced from the same sample in a study of shared clonotypes between healthy human individuals. CD8 cells regarded as naive lacked CD45RO, were positively chosen for CCR7, and omitted terminally differentiated effector memory CD45RA+ cells. Only in-frame clones appear in the TCRdb table, and some are missing; sequencing was by immunoSEQ multiplex PCR. The top ten clones hold 1.5% to 2% of a sample with about 2.1 million clones, just over 90% of them seen once. Material: naive CD8+ T cells from PBMCs. The origin of the receptors is a man aged 18 to 29 in good health. Some clones in this sample may be carry-over from other donors' samples.

Notes on this clone: Other DNA sequences in the same sample also yield this CDR3. The rearrangement uses TRBV2 and TRBJ2-7; D unclear. Germline V gene lookup returns CDR1 SNHLY and CDR2 FYNNEI. There are 12 residues in the CDR3. V lost 3 bases and J lost 3, with 6 bases in between. The CDR3 bases are TGTGCCAGCAGTGATCGTGGCTACGAGCAGTACTTC. Protein: CASSDRGYEQYF.

The rearrangement links TRBV7-2 to TRBJ2-1; a weak D match, TRBD2 (5 bases). The CDR3 contains 16 residues. Germline V lookup: CDR1 SGHTA, CDR2 FQGNSA. V shed 1 base and J shed 6 bases, with 16 bases lying between them. The CDR3, as DNA: TGTGCCAGCAGCTTAGAACTCACGGACTCCCTCAATGAGCAGTTCTTC. This sequence encodes CASSLELTDSLNEQFF. The full variable domain, its missing parts supplied by reference TRBV7-2 and TRBJ2-1, is GAGVSQSPSNKVTEKGKDVELRCDPISGHTALYWYRQSLGQGLEFLIYFQGNSAPDKSGLPSDRFSAERTGGSVSTLTIQRTQQEDSAVYLCASSLELTDSLNEQFFGPGTRLTVL.

The gene calls are TRBV30 and TRBJ2-1; 8 nucleotides align to TRBD2. Unmatched junction bases numbered 7, after V lost 0 bases and J lost 9 bases. This CDR3 contains 14 residues. Germline CDR1 reads GTSNPN; CDR2 reads SVGIG (reference sequence). The CDR3 DNA follows: TGTGCCTGGAGTGTGGGACTAGAAATAGGTGAGCAGTTCTTC. It encodes CAWSVGLEIGEQFF.

CDR3 nucleotide sequence: TGCAGCGTCGTCAGGACTAGCGGGAACTCAGATACGCAGTATTTT. Translating gives CSVVRTSGNSDTQYF. The J gene is TRBJ2-3, the V gene TRBV29-1; 12 nucleotides match TRBD2. Germline CDR1 SQVTM, CDR2 ANQGSEA. There are 15 residues in the CDR3. J was trimmed by 4 bases and V by 6 bases; bases with no gene match: 8.

This chain uses TRBV6-5 with TRBJ2-5; a possible D gene is TRBD2 (5 bases). TRBJ2-7 explains the end of the DNA better; the J call may be wrong. The germline gives CDR1 MNHEY, CDR2 SVGAGI. This CDR3 is 14 amino acids long. CDR3 DNA: TGTGCCAGCAGTTACGCGGGCGGAAACTACGAGCAGTACTTC. This gives the protein CASSYAGGNYEQYF.

The genes are TRBV2 and TRBJ2-6; no clear D. Germline CDR1 SNHLY, CDR2 FYNNEI. The CDR3 extends over 15 amino acids. Trimming cost V 5 bases and J 2 bases, with 10 bases left between them. Here the CDR3 DNA reads TGTGCCAGCAGTCCCACGACCACTGGGGCCAACGTCCTGACTTTC. Residues: CASSPTTTGANVLTF. Full variable domain (missing parts from reference TRBV2 and TRBJ2-6): EPEVTQTPSHQVTQMGQEVILRCVPISNHLYFYWYRQILGQKVEFLVSFYNNEISEKSEIFDDQFSVERPDGSNFTLKIRSTKLEDSAMYFCASSPTTTGANVLTFGAGSRLTVL.

The chain uses TRBV29-1 and TRBJ2-7, with 12 bases matching TRBD2. In germline, CDR1 is SQVTM, CDR2 ANQGSEA. V gave up 7 bases and J gave up 3 bases; unmatched junction bases: 19. The CDR3 runs to 18 residues. This CDR3 reads CSAEGPSGRADQYYEQYF. For the CDR3, the DNA is TGCAGCGCTGAGGGGCCTAGCGGGAGGGCCGACCAATACTACGAGCAGTACTTC.

The chain recombines TRBV13 with TRBJ2-5; 13 nucleotides match TRBD2. This CDR3 has 17 amino acids. CDR1 is PRHDT and CDR2 is FYEKMQ in the germline V gene (reference sequence). V was clipped by 2 bases and J by 1 base; unmatched bases: 4. The CDR3: CASSLTRLAGGQETQYF. CDR3 bases: TGTGCCAGCAGCTTAACCCGACTAGCGGGAGGCCAAGAGACCCAGTACTTC.

In this sample, this clone turned up once. The chain is built from TRBV11-2 and TRBJ2-7; TRBD2 is a possible D gene (5 bases). Germline V CDR1 and CDR2: SGHAT, FQNNGV. The CDR3 is made up of 13 amino acids. V lost 2 bases, J lost 6 bases, and 11 bases lay in between. The CDR3 DNA follows: TGTGCCAGCAGCTTAAGCCCCCGGGGCGAGCAGTACTTC. Translating gives CASSLSPRGEQYF.

Comments on this clone: The same CDR3 is also encoded by other DNA sequences in this sample. The J gene is TRBJ2-3, the V gene TRBV27, with 8 bases fitting TRBD2. This CDR3 has 17 amino acids. V gave up 1 base and J gave up 1 base; unmatched junction bases: 7. From germline, CDR1 is MNHEY and CDR2 SMNVEV (reference sequence). The CDR3: CASSLLGTSGGTDTQYF. Here the CDR3 DNA reads TGTGCCAGCAGTTTATTGGGCACTAGCGGTGGCACAGATACGCAGTATTTT.

V gene TRBV9 combines with J gene TRBJ2-7; the D gene is possibly TRBD2 (5 bases). The CDR3 has 15 residues. V was shortened by 0 bases and J by 5 bases, with 15 bases between the two germline ends. Germline V gene lookup returns CDR1 SGDLS and CDR2 YYNGEE. CDR3 DNA: TGTGCCAGCAGCGTAGGATTGGGGTCCGGGGACGAGCAGTACTTC. Protein: CASSVGLGSGDEQYF.

In its sample, this clone was seen once. Other DNA sequences of this sample code for an identical CDR3. The J gene is TRBJ2-7, the V gene TRBV10-3, with D unresolved. Looked up from germline, CDR1 is ENHRY and CDR2 is SYGVKD. Between the trimmed V and J ends, which lost 3 bases and 3 bases, there was a span of 6 bases. The CDR3 consists of 12 residues. CDR3: CAISDGSYEQYF. The CDR3 DNA reads TGTGCCATCAGTGATGGAAGCTACGAGCAGTACTTC.

Note on this clone: The sample carries other DNA sequences with the same CDR3. The chain has TRBV7-9 and TRBJ1-1; D not resolved. Trimming removed 5 bases from V and 1 base from J, with 8 bases in between. Germline CDR1 reads SEHNR; CDR2 reads FQNEAQ (reference sequence). The CDR3 contains 13 residues. CDR3: CASSRPGNTEAFF. The CDR3 bases are TGTGCCAGCAGCCGTCCAGGGAACACTGAAGCTTTCTTT.

The V gene is TRBV6-5, the J gene TRBJ2-7; TRBD2 might be the D (5 bases). Germline lookup yields CDR1 MNHEY and CDR2 SVGAGI. The germline V and J ends were trimmed by 2 bases and 7 bases, with 21 bases remaining between them. The CDR3 consists of 16 residues. The CDR3 DNA is TGTGCCAGCAGTTACCCAGGAGAGGCTTCGGGGATAGAGCAGTACTTC. Its translation is CASSYPGEASGIEQYF.

The V gene is TRBV19, the J gene TRBJ2-3; 9 bases are shared with TRBD1. After removal of 5 bases from V and 4 bases from J, the junction contained 7 bases not matched to a gene. The germline CDR1 and CDR2 sequences are LNHDA and SQIVND (reference sequence). This CDR3 has 15 residues. CDR3 sequence reads: CASSPDRGLSDTQYF. The CDR3 DNA follows: TGTGCCAGTAGTCCGGACAGGGGATTATCAGATACGCAGTATTTT.

The chain has TRBV6-6 and TRBJ2-7; tentative D call: TRBD2 (5 bases). This CDR3 is 11 amino acids long. In germline, CDR1 is MNHNY, CDR2 SVGAGI (reference sequence). V was shortened by 6 bases and J by 5 bases, with 8 bases between the two germline ends. CDR3 sequence: CASRLGDEQYF. In nucleotides, the CDR3 is TGTGCCAGCAGACTCGGGGACGAGCAGTACTTC.

Points on this clone: Other DNA sequences in this specimen translate into the identical CDR3. The rearrangement uses TRBV27 and TRBJ2-1; 8 bases map to TRBD1. The germline gives CDR1 MNHEY, CDR2 SMNVEV (reference sequence). V lost 5 bases, J lost 1 base, and 4 bases stayed unmatched. CDR3 size: 15 residues. CDR3 loop: CASSPRQGSYNEQFF. The CDR3 DNA is TGTGCCAGCAGTCCAAGACAGGGGTCCTACAATGAGCAGTTCTTC.

The chain couples TRBV7-8 to TRBJ2-7, with TRBD2 matching 7 bases. The CDR3 is 14 amino acids. The V and J ends lost 3 bases and 4 bases, in that order; junction bases with no gene match: 6. Per the germline V gene, CDR1 is SGHVS and CDR2 is FQNEAQ. The DNA of the CDR3 is TGTGCCAGCAGCTTTGTTGGCGGGGGTTACGAGCAGTACTTC. It encodes CASSFVGGGYEQYF.

The rearrangement links TRBV7-9 to TRBJ2-1; 8 nucleotides align to TRBD1. Germline lookup yields CDR1 SEHNR and CDR2 FQNEAQ (reference sequence). CDR3 length: 18 residues. V was clipped by 2 bases and J by 0 bases; unmatched bases: 9. The CDR3 region is CASSLSPGQASSYNEQFF. CDR3 DNA: TGTGCCAGCAGCTTATCTCCGGGACAGGCGAGCTCCTACAATGAGCAGTTCTTC.

Concerning this clone itself: The sample contains more than one DNA sequence encoding this CDR3. The V call is TRBV11-2, the J call TRBJ1-1; 9 bases map to TRBD1. Germline trimming cut 5 bases from V and 5 bases from J; bases unmatched to any gene: 6. From germline, CDR1 is SGHAT and CDR2 FQNNGV. CDR3 length: 14 amino acids. The CDR3 bases are TGTGCCAGCAGCCTACGGACAGGGGTAACTGAAGCTTTCTTT. Residues: CASSLRTGVTEAFF.

The rearrangement joins TRBV7-9 to TRBJ1-1, with 8 bases aligning to TRBD1. V lost 5 bases to trimming and J lost 5 bases; unmatched junction nucleotides: 10. CDR1 and CDR2 from the germline V gene are SEHNR and FQNEAQ (reference sequence). The CDR3 loop spans 15 amino acids. CDR3 region: CASSPGQGERTEAFF. CDR3 bases: TGTGCCAGCAGCCCAGGACAGGGAGAAAGGACTGAAGCTTTCTTT.

The chain uses TRBV27 and TRBJ1-2; possibly TRBD1 for D (6 bases). V gave up 5 bases and J gave up 4 bases, with 14 bases separating them. Germline V lookup: CDR1 MNHEY, CDR2 SMNVEV (reference sequence). The CDR3 has 14 amino acids. CDR3 DNA: TGTGCCAGCAGTGGGGGGGGCAGCGGCTATGGCTACACCTTC. Its translation is CASSGGGSGYGYTF.